The clone carrying this T cell receptor beta chain was detected only once. The antigen remains undetermined. The germline V gene encodes CDR1 SGHTS and CDR2 YDEGEE. V dropped 1 base and J dropped 2 bases, with 6 bases sitting between them. CDR3 length equals 13 residues. This record comes from a study of PD-1 blockade in classical Hodgkin lymphoma. Study results and caveats: Diversity similar to that of newly diagnosed patients was seen at baseline in complete responders.

Sequencing used immunoSEQ multiplex PCR; TCRdb keeps in-frame clones, though not all of them. The data show 100,000 to 130,000 clones, with roughly nine tenths seen just once and approximately 20% held by the top ten. There was relapse after autologous stem cell transplantation in every patient, and there was variation in brentuximab vedotin exposure. Classifying best responses yielded complete response, partial response or progressive disease. J is TRBJ2-5 and V is TRBV5-8, with no clear D. This receptor was taken from a human donor with classical Hodgkin lymphoma. Sequenced material: peripheral blood mononuclear cells (PBMCs), taken before the second cycle of nivolumab. The CDR3, as DNA: TGTGCCAGCAGCTTGTTATTTCAAGAGACCCAGTACTTC. Encoded protein: CASSLLFQETQYF.